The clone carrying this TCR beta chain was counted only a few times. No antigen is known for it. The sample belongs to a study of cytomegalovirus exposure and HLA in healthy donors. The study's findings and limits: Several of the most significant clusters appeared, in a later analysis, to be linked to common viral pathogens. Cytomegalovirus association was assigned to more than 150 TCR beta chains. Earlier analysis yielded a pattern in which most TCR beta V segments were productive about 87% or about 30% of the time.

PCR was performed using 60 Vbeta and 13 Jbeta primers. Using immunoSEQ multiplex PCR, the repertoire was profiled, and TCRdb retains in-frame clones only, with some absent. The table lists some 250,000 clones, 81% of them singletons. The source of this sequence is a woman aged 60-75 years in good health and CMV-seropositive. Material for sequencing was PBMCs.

CDR3 region: CASSLWGLQGEAFF. CDR3 bases: TGTGCCAGCAGTTTGTGGGGGTTGCAGGGGGAAGCTTTCTTT. The V call is TRBV27, the J call TRBJ1-1, with D perhaps TRBD1 (6 bases). V was shortened by 3 bases and J by 8 bases, with 16 bases between the two germline ends. The CDR3 length is 14 residues. Per the germline V gene, CDR1 is MNHEY and CDR2 is SMNVEV (reference sequence).